This TCR beta chain was sequenced for a study of CD8 T cells in Susac syndrome. FACS enriched CD8+ TEMRA cells, while bulk CD8+ and CD4+ were negatively isolated. The germline V gene has CDR1 MNHNS and CDR2 SASEGT. The CDR3 has 14 residues. Trimming shortened V by 6 bases and J by 3 bases, and 14 bases separated the two germline ends. It was with random hexamers that about 0.45 to 1 ug RNA was reverse transcribed. The method of amplification for TCR beta CDR3 was immunoSEQ multiplex PCR, covering 54 Vbeta and 13 Jbeta. TCRdb analysed the immunoSEQ multiplex PCR reads with MiXCR anew, one entry per CDR3 protein. This sample has about 71,000 distinct CDR3 sequences; 96% occur once, and the top ten carry 0.11%.

The V call is TRBV6-1, the J call TRBJ1-1, with D possibly matching TRBD1 (6 bases). Source material: CD4+ T cells from PBMCs. The source of this sequence is a human donor with multiple sclerosis. The CDR3 DNA sequence: TGTGCCAGCAGCGCAGGGGATTTGGACACTGAAGCTTTCTTT. Translated: CASSAGDLDTEAFF.